This T cell receptor beta chain was captured in a study of cytomegalovirus exposure and HLA in healthy donors. Study-wide results and caveats: The study labeled more than 150 TCR beta chains cytomegalovirus-associated.

Of note for this clone: The antigen remains undetermined.

The PCR made use of 60 Vbeta and 13 Jbeta primers. Profiling relied on immunoSEQ multiplex PCR, and the TCRdb table lists in-frame clones only, not all of them. The sample carries 110,000 to 150,000 clones, 78% recorded once. CDR3 size: 15 residues. The V end lost 0 bases, the J end lost 2 bases, and 9 bases lay between the germline ends. Germline CDR1 and CDR2: SGHRS and YFSETQ. The source of this sequence is a young woman in good health and CMV-seropositive. Specimen: PBMCs. V usage is TRBV5-1 and J usage is TRBJ1-5; possible D gene TRBD1, 6 bases. The CDR3 loop is CASSLVPGGNQPQHF. The CDR3 DNA reads TGCGCCAGCAGCTTGGTACCAGGGGGCAATCAGCCCCAGCATTTT.